These 6 T cell receptor beta chains share one sample of origin, sequenced in a study of cytomegalovirus exposure and HLA in healthy donors. Both 60 Vbeta primers and 13 Jbeta primers went into the PCR. Sequencing was performed with immunoSEQ multiplex PCR; in TCRdb, only in-frame clones are kept and a portion is missing. The sample has 250,000 or so clones; roughly 91% are singletons. The sequencing input was PBMCs. The receptors stem from a girl aged 2 to 9 in good health and CMV-seronegative.

The chain carries TRBV11-2 and TRBJ2-7; 8 bases agree with TRBD1. The V gene's germline CDR1 is SGHAT and CDR2 FQNNGV. V was clipped by 1 base and J by 2 bases; unmatched bases: 1. This CDR3 spans 14 amino acids. The CDR3 region is CASSLGGQAYEQYF. Written as DNA, the CDR3 is TGTGCCAGCAGCTTAGGGGGACAGGCCTACGAGCAGTACTTC.

The chain links TRBV5-4 to TRBJ2-3, with TRBD2 matching over 10 bases. Losses at the gene ends were 0 bases for V and 2 bases for J; bases not matched to a gene: 3. The germline V gene encodes CDR1 SGHNT and CDR2 YYREEE (reference sequence). CDR3 length: 16 amino acids. CDR3: CASSLGLAGDTDTQYF. The CDR3 DNA is TGTGCCAGCAGCTTGGGGCTAGCGGGAGACACAGATACGCAGTATTTT.

The chain is built from TRBV2 and TRBJ1-2; 9 bases match TRBD1. Trimming at V came to 6 bases and at J to 7 bases, leaving 9 bases not matched to a gene. Germline lookup yields CDR1 SNHLY and CDR2 FYNNEI. This CDR3 region has 14 residues. CDR3: CASSNRGRLCGYTF. The CDR3 DNA reads as TGTGCCAGCAGCAACAGGGGGCGCTTGTGTGGCTACACCTTC. The whole variable domain, remainder taken from reference TRBV2 and TRBJ1-2, is EPEVTQTPSHQVTQMGQEVILRCVPISNHLYFYWYRQILGQKVEFLVSFYNNEISEKSEIFDDQFSVERPDGSNFTLKIRSTKLEDSAMYFCASSNRGRLCGYTFGSGTRLTVV.

The V gene is TRBV2, the J gene TRBJ2-1, with 7 nucleotides matching TRBD2. CDR1 SNHLY and CDR2 FYNNEI come from the germline V gene. The J segment lost 1 base and the V segment lost 7 bases, leaving 4 bases of the junction unmatched. The length of the CDR3 is 14 residues. The CDR3 bases are TGTGCCAGCATTGAGCGGGGTTCCTACAATGAGCAGTTCTTC. Translation gives CASIERGSYNEQFF.

The chain employs TRBV28 and TRBJ2-1, with D possibly TRBD2 on 5 matching bases. Germline CDR1 MDHEN, CDR2 SYDVKM. The V end lost 2 bases, the J end lost 4 bases, and 6 bases lay between the germline ends. The CDR3 has 13 residues. The CDR3 nucleotides are TGTGCCAGCAGTTTACGGGGTTACAATGAGCAGTTCTTC. This gives the protein CASSLRGYNEQFF.

The V and J genes are TRBV6-1 and TRBJ2-7, with 7 bases that match TRBD1. This CDR3 is 13 amino acids long. After removal of 7 bases from V and 7 bases from J, the junction contained 10 bases not matched to a gene. Looked up from germline, CDR1 is MNHNS and CDR2 is SASEGT. The CDR3 nucleotides read TGTGCCAGCAAAGGGGGCTATCTAGGGGAGCAGTACTTC. Amino acid sequence: CASKGGYLGEQYF.